A single sample is the source of the 6 T cell receptor beta chains below, sequenced in a study of blood T cell repertoires in COVID-19. This table comes from immunoSEQ multiplex PCR, and its TCRdb copy is limited to in-frame clones, with some not included. The sample gives a few hundred thousand clones, 70% to 90% of which show up once; roughly 4.3% is in the top ten. Sequences were obtained from PBMCs or T cells enriched from blood (not recorded which). The receptors shown here come from a young woman who had recovered from COVID-19.

The chain combines TRBV6-4 with TRBJ2-1; possibly TRBD1 for D (5 bases). The germline CDR1 and CDR2 sequences are MRHNA and SNTAGT. The CDR3 totals 13 residues. With 3 bases removed from V and 2 bases from J, the gap between germline ends came to 5 bases. The DNA of the CDR3 is TGTGCCAGCAGTGAGGACACCTACAATGAGCAGTTCTTC. Its translation: CASSEDTYNEQFF.

The V gene is TRBV18, the J gene TRBJ2-2, with D possibly matching TRBD2 (6 bases). The CDR3 extends over 14 amino acids. The V and J ends lost 3 bases and 5 bases respectively, with 10 bases between them. The germline V gene has CDR1 KGHSH and CDR2 LQKENI. The CDR3 region is CASSPGTPTGELFF. In nucleotides, the CDR3 is TGTGCCAGCTCACCCGGGACTCCTACCGGGGAGCTGTTTTTT.

The rearrangement joins TRBV5-3 to TRBJ2-7; D uncertain. TRBV5-3 qualifies as an ORF whose function is uncertain. The CDR3 is made up of 13 amino acids. Trimming pared 2 bases from V and 5 bases from J, leaving 11 bases between. The CDR3 DNA reads TGTGCCAGAAGCTTATACACTACCCACGAGCAGTACTTC. Its translation: CARSLYTTHEQYF.

The V call is TRBV18, the J call TRBJ2-7; 10 positions match TRBD1. The ends lost 3 bases at V and 3 bases at J; junction bases unmatched: 2. The germline gives CDR1 KGHSH, CDR2 LQKENI. CDR3 length: 14 residues. The CDR3 DNA is TGTGCCAGCTCACCCGGACAGGGGGACTACGAGCAGTACTTC. It translates to CASSPGQGDYEQYF.

V and J are TRBV2 and TRBJ1-5; no clear D gene. The CDR3 runs 12 residues. V lost 2 bases and J 7 bases, leaving 6 bases between the germline ends. Germline assignment: CDR1 SNHLY and CDR2 FYNNEI. The CDR3 bases are TGTGCCAGCAGTGAACGGAGGCAGCCCCAGCATTTT. It yields the protein CASSERRQPQHF.

The chain carries TRBV6-5 and TRBJ2-5, with a possible D match to TRBD2 (6 bases). Germline CDR1 is MNHEY and CDR2 is SVGAGI. V lost 6 bases and J 4 bases, leaving 15 bases between the germline ends. The CDR3 is 14 residues long. The CDR3 is CASSPGLFRETQYF. The CDR3 coding sequence is TGTGCCAGCAGCCCGGGACTTTTTCGAGAGACCCAGTACTTC.